The clone carrying this T cell receptor beta chain occurred a few times. Its antigen is unidentified. The trim removed 3 bases at V and 5 bases at J, leaving 6 bases unmatched. CDR1 is LGHNA and CDR2 is YNFKEQ in the germline V gene. The CDR3 spans 15 residues. The data were taken from a study of OX40 agonist ivuxolimab in advanced cancers. Study-level information: Patients were infused with ivuxolimab every 2 weeks at 0.01 to 10 mg/kg. Those enrolled were about 82% male, with a mean age of approximately 60 years and ages from roughly 20 to 85. Overall study results and limits: Normalized expansion of T-cell clones was also low for some nonresponders.

Some clones are missing from TCRdb's copy, which holds only in-frame ones; the method was immunoSEQ multiplex PCR. The sample lists roughly 40,000 clones, approximately 88% occurring once. This TCR was sampled from an adult with an advanced solid tumor such as melanoma, head and neck, liver or kidney cancer. The sequencing here drew on CD4+ or CD8+ T cells sorted from blood, taken in a trial of the OX40 agonist ivuxolimab. The chain employs TRBV4-2 and TRBJ2-5; 10 bases match TRBD1. The CDR3 DNA follows: TGTGCCAGCAGCCAGTGGGTGGACAGGGGGGAGACCCAGTACTTC. It encodes CASSQWVDRGETQYF.